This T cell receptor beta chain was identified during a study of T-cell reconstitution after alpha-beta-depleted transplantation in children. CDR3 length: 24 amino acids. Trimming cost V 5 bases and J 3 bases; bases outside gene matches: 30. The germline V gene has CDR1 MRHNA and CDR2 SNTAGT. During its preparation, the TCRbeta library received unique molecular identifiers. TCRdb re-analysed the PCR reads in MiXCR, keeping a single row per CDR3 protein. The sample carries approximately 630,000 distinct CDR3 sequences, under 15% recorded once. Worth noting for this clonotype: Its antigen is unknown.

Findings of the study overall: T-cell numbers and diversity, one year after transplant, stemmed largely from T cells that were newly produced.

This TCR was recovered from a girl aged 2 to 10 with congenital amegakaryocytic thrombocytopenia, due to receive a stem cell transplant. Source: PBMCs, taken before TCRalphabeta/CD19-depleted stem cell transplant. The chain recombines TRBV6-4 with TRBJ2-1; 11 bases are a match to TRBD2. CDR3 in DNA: TGTGCCAGCAGTCCTGAGGGACAGAGAGACGACAGACTAGCGGGACTCAATTACTACAATGAGCAGTTCTTC. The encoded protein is CASSPEGQRDDRLAGLNYYNEQFF.